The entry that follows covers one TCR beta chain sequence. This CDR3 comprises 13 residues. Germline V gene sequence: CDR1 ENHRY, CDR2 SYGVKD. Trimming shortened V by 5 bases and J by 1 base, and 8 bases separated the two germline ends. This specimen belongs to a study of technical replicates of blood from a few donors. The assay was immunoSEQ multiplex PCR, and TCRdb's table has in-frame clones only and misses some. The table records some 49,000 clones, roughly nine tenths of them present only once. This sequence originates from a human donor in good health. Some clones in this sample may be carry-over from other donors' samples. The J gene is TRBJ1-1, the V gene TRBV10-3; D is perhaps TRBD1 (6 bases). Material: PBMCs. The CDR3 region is CAISLQGNTEAFF. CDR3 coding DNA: TGTGCCATCAGTCTACAGGGGAACACTGAAGCTTTCTTT.